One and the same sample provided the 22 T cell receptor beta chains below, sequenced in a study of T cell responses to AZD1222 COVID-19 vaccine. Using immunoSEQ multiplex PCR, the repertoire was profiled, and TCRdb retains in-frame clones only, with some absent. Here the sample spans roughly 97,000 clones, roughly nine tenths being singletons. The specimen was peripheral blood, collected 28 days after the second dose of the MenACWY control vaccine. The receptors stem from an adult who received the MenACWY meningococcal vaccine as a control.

CDR3 sequence reads: CASSPFSGGGNGYTF. The CDR3 coding sequence is TGTGCCAGCAGCCCCTTTTCAGGGGGTGGGAATGGCTACACCTTC. The chain couples TRBV9 to TRBJ1-2; 7 nucleotides line up with TRBD1. The CDR3 runs to 15 residues. Looked up from germline, CDR1 is SGDLS and CDR2 is YYNGEE. Trimming took 4 bases from V and 6 from J; bases not matched to a gene: 12.

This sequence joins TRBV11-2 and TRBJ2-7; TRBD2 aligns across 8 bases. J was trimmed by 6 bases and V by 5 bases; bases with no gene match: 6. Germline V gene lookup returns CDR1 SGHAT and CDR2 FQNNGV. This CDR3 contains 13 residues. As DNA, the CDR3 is TGTGCCAGCAGCCCGGGGGGGGCCCTCGAGCAGTACTTC. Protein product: CASSPGGALEQYF.

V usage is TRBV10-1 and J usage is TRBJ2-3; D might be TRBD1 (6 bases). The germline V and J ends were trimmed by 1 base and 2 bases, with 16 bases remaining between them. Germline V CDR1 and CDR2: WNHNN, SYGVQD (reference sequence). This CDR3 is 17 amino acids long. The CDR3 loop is CASSEFRTGLTTDTQYF. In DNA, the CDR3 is TGCGCCAGCAGTGAGTTTCGTACAGGGCTAACCACAGATACGCAGTATTTT.

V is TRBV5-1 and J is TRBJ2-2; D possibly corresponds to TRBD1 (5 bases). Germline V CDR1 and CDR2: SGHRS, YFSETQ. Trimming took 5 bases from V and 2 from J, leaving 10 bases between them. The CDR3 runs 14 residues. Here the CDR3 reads CASSEGANTGELFF. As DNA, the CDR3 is TGCGCCAGCAGTGAAGGGGCCAACACCGGGGAGCTGTTTTTT.

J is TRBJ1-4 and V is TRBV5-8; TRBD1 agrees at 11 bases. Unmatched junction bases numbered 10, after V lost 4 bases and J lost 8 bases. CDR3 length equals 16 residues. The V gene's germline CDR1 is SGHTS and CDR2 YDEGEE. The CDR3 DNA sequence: TGTGCCAGCAGCATCGACCCCGGGACAGGGGGAGAAAAACTGTTTTTT. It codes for CASSIDPGTGGEKLFF.

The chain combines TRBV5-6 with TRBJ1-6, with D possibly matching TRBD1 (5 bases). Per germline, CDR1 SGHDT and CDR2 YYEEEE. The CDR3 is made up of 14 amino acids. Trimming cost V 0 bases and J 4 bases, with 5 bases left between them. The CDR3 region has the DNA TGTGCCAGCAGCTTGGGACAGTATAATTCACCCCTCCACTTT. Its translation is CASSLGQYNSPLHF.

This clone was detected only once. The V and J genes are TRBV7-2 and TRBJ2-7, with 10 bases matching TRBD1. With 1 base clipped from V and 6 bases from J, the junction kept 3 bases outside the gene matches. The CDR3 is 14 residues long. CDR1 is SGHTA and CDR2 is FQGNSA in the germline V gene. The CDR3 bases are TGTGCCAGCAGCTTAGGACAGGGGGCGTTCGAGCAGTACTTC. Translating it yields CASSLGQGAFEQYF.

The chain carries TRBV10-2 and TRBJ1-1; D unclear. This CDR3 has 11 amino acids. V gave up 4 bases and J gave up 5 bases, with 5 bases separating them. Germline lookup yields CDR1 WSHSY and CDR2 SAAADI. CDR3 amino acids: CASSGVTEAFF. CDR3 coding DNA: TGCGCCAGCAGTGGGGTGACTGAAGCTTTCTTT.

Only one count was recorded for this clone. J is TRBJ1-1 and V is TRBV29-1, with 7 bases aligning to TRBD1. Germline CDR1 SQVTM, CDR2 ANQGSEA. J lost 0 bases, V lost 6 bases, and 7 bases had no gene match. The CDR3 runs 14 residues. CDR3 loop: CSVMAGTVNTEAFF. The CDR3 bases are TGCAGCGTGATGGCCGGGACAGTGAACACTGAAGCTTTCTTT. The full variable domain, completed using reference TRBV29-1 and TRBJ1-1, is SAVISQKPSRDICQRGTSLTIQCQVDSQVTMMFWYRQQPGQSLTLIATANQGSEATYESGFVIDKFPISRPNLTFSTLTVSNMSPEDSSIYLCSVMAGTVNTEAFFGQGTRLTVV.

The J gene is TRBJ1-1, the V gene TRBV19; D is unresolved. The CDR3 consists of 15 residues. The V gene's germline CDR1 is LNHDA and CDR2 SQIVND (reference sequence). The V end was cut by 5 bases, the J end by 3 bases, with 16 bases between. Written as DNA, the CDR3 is TGTGCCAGTAGTGTCGGATTCGGGGTGCACACTGAAGCTTTCTTT. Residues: CASSVGFGVHTEAFF.

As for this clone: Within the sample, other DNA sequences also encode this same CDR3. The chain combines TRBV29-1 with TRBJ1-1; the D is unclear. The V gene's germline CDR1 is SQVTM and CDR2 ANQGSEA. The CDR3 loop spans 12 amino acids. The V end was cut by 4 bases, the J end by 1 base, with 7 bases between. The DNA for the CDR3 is TGCAGCGTTGGGAGAGGGAACACTGAAGCTTTCTTT. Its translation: CSVGRGNTEAFF. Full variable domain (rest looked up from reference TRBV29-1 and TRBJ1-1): SAVISQKPSRDICQRGTSLTIQCQVDSQVTMMFWYRQQPGQSLTLIATANQGSEATYESGFVIDKFPISRPNLTFSTLTVSNMSPEDSSIYLCSVGRGNTEAFFGQGTRLTVV.

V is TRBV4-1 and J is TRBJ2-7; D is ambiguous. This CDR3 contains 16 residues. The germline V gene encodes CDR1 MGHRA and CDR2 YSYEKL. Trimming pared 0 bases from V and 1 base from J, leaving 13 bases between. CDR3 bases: TGCGCCAGCAGCCAAGATGTGCAGGTGTGGTCCTACGAGCAGTACTTC. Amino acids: CASSQDVQVWSYEQYF.

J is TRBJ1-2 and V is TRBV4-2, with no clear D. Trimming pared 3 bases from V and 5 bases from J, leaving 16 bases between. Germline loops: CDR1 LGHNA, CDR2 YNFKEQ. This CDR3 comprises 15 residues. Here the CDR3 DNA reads TGTGCCAGCAGCCAGTCCCAGGTGAACTTATATGGCTACACCTTC. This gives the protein CASSQSQVNLYGYTF.

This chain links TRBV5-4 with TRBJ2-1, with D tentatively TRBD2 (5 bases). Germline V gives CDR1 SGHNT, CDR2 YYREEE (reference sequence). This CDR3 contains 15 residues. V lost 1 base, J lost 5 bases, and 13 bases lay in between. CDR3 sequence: CASSLSLGRHNEQFF. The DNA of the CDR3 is TGTGCCAGCAGCTTGTCCCTAGGGAGACACAATGAGCAGTTCTTC.

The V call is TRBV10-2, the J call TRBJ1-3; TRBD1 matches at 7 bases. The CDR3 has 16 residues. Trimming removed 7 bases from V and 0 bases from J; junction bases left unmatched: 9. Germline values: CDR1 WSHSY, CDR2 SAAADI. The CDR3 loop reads CASTRDREASGNTIYF. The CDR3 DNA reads TGCGCCAGCACCCGAGACAGGGAAGCCTCTGGAAACACCATATATTTT.

The CDR3 DNA sequence: TGTGCCAGCAGCTTCCCGTCAGGGGGTGGAAACACCATATATTTT. This translates into CASSFPSGGGNTIYF. The chain employs TRBV7-9 and TRBJ1-3, with 7 bases fitting TRBD1. The germline gives CDR1 SEHNR, CDR2 FQNEAQ (reference sequence). The CDR3 runs to 15 residues. Trimming removed 3 bases from V and 3 bases from J; junction bases left unmatched: 5.

CDR3 region: CASSPGPKSSGNTIYF. Here the CDR3 DNA reads TGTGCCAGCAGCCCAGGACCGAAGAGCTCTGGAAACACCATATATTTT. J is TRBJ1-3 and V is TRBV7-2; no definite D call. The V end was cut by 5 bases, the J end by 0 bases, with 14 bases between. The CDR3 loop spans 16 amino acids. CDR1 SGHTA and CDR2 FQGNSA come from the germline V gene.

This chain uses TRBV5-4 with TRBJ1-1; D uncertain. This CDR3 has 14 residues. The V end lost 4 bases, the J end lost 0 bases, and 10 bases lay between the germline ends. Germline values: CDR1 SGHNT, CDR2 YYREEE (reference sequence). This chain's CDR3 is CASSGSALNTEAFF. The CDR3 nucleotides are TGTGCCAGCAGCGGGAGCGCTTTGAACACTGAAGCTTTCTTT.

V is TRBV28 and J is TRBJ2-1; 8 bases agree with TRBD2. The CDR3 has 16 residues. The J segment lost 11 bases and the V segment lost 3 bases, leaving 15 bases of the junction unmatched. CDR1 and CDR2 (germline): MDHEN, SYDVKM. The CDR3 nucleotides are TGTGCCAGCAGTTTTTTTAAAGCGGGGGCCCAACTTAAGCAGTTCTTC. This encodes CASSFFKAGAQLKQFF.

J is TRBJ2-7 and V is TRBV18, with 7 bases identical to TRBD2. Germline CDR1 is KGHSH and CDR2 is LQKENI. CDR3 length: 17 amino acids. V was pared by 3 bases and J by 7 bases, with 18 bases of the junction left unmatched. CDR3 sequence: CASSPLPLAADPREQYF. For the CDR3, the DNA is TGTGCCAGCTCACCCCTTCCTCTAGCGGCCGACCCCCGGGAGCAGTACTTC.

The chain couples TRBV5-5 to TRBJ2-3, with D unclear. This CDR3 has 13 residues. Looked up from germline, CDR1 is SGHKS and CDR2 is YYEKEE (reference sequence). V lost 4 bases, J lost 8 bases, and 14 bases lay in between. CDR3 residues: CASSALPSGTQYF. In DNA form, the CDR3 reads TGTGCCAGCAGCGCGTTACCTTCAGGTACGCAGTATTTT.

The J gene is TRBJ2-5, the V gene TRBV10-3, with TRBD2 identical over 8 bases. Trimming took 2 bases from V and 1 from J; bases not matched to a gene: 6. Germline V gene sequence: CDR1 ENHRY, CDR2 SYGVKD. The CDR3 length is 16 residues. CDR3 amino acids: CAISERGGKGQETQYF. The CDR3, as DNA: TGTGCCATCAGTGAGCGGGGGGGCAAAGGCCAAGAGACCCAGTACTTC.